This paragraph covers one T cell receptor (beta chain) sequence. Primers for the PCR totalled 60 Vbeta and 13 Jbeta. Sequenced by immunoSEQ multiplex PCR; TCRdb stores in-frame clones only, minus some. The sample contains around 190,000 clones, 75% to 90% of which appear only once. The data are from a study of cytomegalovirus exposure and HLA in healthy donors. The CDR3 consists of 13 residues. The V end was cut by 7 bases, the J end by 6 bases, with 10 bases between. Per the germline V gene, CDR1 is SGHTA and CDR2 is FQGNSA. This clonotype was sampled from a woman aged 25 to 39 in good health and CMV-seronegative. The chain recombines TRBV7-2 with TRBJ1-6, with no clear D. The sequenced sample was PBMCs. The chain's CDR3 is CASTLSINSPLHF. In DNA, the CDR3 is TGTGCCAGCACACTATCCATTAATTCACCCCTCCACTTT. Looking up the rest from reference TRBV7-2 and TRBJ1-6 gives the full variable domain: GAGVSQSPSNKVTEKGKDVELRCDPISGHTALYWYRQSLGQGLEFLIYFQGNSAPDKSGLPSDRFSAERTGGSVSTLTIQRTQQEDSAVYLCASTLSINSPLHFGNGTRLTVT.